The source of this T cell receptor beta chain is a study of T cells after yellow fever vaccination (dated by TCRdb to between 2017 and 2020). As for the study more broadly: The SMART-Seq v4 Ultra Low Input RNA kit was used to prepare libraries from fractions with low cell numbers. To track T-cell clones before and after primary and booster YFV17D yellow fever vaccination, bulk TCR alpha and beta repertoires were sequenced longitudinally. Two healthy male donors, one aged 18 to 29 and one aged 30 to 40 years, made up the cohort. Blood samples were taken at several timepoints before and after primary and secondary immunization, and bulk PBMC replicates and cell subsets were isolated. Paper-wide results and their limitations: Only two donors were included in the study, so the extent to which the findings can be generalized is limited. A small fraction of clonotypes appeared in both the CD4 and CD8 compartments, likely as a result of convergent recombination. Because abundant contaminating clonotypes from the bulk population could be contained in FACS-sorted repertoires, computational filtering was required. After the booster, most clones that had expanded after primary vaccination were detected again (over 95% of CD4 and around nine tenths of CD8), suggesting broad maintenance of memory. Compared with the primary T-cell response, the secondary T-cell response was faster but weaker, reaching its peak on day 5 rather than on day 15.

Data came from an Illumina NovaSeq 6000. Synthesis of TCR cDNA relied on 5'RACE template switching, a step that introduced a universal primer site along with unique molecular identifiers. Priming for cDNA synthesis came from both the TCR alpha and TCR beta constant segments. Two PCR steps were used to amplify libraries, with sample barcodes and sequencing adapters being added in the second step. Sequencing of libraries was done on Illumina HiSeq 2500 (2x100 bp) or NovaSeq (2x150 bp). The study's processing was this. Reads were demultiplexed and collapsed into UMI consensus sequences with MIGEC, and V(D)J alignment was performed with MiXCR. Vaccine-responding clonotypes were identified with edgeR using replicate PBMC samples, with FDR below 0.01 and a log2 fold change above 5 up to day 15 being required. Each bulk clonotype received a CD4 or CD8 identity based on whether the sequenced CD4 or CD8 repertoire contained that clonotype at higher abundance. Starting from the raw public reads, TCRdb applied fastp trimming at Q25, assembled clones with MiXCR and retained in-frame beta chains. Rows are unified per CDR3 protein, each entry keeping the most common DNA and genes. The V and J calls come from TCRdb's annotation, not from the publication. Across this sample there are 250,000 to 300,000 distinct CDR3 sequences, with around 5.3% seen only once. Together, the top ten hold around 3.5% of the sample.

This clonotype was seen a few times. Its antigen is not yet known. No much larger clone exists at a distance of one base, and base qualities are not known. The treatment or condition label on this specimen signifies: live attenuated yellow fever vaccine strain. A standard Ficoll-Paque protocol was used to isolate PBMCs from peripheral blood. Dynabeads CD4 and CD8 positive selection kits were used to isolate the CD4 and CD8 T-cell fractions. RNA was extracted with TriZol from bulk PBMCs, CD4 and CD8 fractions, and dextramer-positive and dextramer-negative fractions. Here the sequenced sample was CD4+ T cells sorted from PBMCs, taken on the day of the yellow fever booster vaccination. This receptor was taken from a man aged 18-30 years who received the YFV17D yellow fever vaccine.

The encoded CDR3 is CASSKWESTGYNEQFF. The sequence in DNA is TGTGCCAGCAGCAAATGGGAGTCGACAGGATACAATGAGCAGTTCTTC. Recombination joined TRBV21-1 with TRBJ2-1; no DNA check was done on the table's D call, TRBD1. TRBV21-1 is described as a pseudogene. The CDR3 spans 16 residues, from the cysteine through the phenylalanine. Only CDR3 DNA remains: 48 bases, in frame from the first base.